This T cell receptor beta chain is drawn from a study of human T cells and chemical hapten exposure. For the study at large: The study traced per-sample TCR yield variation mainly to small differences in pooled library volumes.

General study findings and limits: Sensitizing with DPC caused no change in TCRs above 1 in 1000 frequency.

Total RNA was isolated from whole blood that had not been fractionated. This clonotype was seen more than once but under ten times. No antigen is known for it. Within the library, unique molecular identifiers were attached to each individual cDNA molecule. As originally analysed: Counting gave a median of about 89,000 TCRs per sample, with values ranging from about 23,224 to 690,600. TCRdb independently ran MiXCR on the reads; one entry per CDR3 protein. The authors' filters were not applied to this entry. The data hold about 120,000 distinct CDR3 sequences, with over 6.5% observed a single time. The V end was cut by 3 bases, the J end by 0 bases, with 8 bases between. Germline V lookup: CDR1 SQVTM, CDR2 ANQGSEA. The CDR3 length is 13 residues.

Material: whole blood. The V gene is TRBV29-1, the J gene TRBJ1-1, with D maybe TRBD1 (5 bases). The sequence came from a human donor in good health. Some clones in this sample may be carry-over from other donors' samples. CDR3 region: CSVDQGMNTEAFF. The CDR3 DNA follows: TGCAGCGTTGACCAGGGTATGAACACTGAAGCTTTCTTT.